The sequence of this T cell receptor beta chain was determined in a study of T-cell memory formation after mild COVID-19. The wider study: Clusters were largely donor specific. Study-wide points: CD4+ clones that contracted lay mainly in CM and EM; CD8+ ones lay in EMRA. The study detected some responding clones in pre-infection memory, suggesting cross-reactive memory joined.

This clonotype was seen a handful of times. Its antigen is unidentified. CDR3 length: 17 residues. Trimming removed 4 bases from V and 7 bases from J; junction bases left unmatched: 13. Researchers used 5'RACE with constant-segment primers to make TCR alpha and TCR beta cDNA libraries that carry sample barcodes and UMIs. TCRdb reprocessed the 5' RACE reads via MiXCR and lists one record per CDR3 protein. The repertoire holds a few hundred thousand distinct CDR3 sequences, with 27% as singletons. Sequenced input: PBMCs or a T cell subset sorted from them (not recorded which). The TCR originated in an adult woman who had mild COVID-19 (a few samples of this study predate the infection). Cell type and time point are not known. The chain recombines TRBV12-3 or TRBV12-4 with TRBJ2-1; 10 bases align to TRBD2. The CDR3 is CASSSGLALSGANEQFF. The CDR3 coding sequence is TGTGCCAGCAGTTCGGGACTAGCGCTCTCTGGGGCTAATGAGCAGTTCTTC.